The clone carrying this T cell receptor (beta chain) has only a few counts. Antigen: not known. The source of the sample is a study of T cell clones after liver transplantation. Findings of the study overall: Compared with third party-reactive sequences, donor-reactive ones declined more, independent of withdrawal success.

The protocol was immunoSEQ multiplex PCR, while the TCRdb copy is restricted to in-frame clones and leaves out a portion. The table has 75,000 to 100,000 clones, around four fifths seen once. V lost 3 bases and J 1 base, leaving 6 bases between the germline ends. The CDR3 totals 13 residues. Germline V gene data show CDR1 as MNHEY and CDR2 as SVGAGI. CD3+CD4+ and CD3+CD8+ cells were FACS-sorted from thawed unstimulated PBMCs. This TCR derives from a human patient who received a liver transplant. The graft donor may have contributed some T cells. The chain joins TRBV6-5 to TRBJ1-1; no clear D. Here the sequenced sample was CD4+ T cells from blood, taken approximately 3.5 years after liver transplant. The CDR3 sequence: CASSYNQNTEAFF. CDR3 DNA: TGTGCCAGCAGTTATAATCAGAACACTGAAGCTTTCTTT.